In its sample, the clone carrying this T cell receptor (beta chain) was seen a few times. What it binds is unknown. TCRdb re-derived calls from the RT-PCR reads in MiXCR, one entry per CDR3 protein. The table has hundreds of thousands of distinct CDR3 sequences, approximately 10% seen once. The data were obtained in a study of response to subunit inactivated influenza vaccine. Study conclusions and caveats: It was the authors' suggestion that each seasonal influenza vaccination recruits few new T cells.

Germline-derived CDR1 and CDR2 are DFQATT and SNEGSKA (reference sequence). The CDR3 is 14 amino acids. V gave up 1 base and J gave up 3 bases; unmatched junction bases: 4. J is TRBJ2-7 and V is TRBV20-1, with 9 bases matching TRBD1. This specimen consisted of PBMCs from blood, obtained on the day of vaccination. The TCR was taken from a man aged 45-65 years who received an inactivated influenza vaccine. Here the CDR3 reads CSARATGGYYEQYF. In nucleotides, the CDR3 is TGCAGTGCTAGAGCGACAGGGGGGTACTACGAGCAGTACTTC.